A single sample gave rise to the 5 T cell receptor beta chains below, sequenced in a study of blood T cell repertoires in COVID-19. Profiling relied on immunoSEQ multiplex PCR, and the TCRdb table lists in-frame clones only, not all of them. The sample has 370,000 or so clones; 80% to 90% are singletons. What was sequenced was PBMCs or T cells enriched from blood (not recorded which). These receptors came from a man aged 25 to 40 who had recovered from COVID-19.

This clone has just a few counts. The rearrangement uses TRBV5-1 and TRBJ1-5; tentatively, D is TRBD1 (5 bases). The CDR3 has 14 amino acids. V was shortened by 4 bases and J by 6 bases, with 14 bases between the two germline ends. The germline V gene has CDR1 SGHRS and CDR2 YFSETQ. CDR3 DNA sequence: TGCGCCAGCAGCAAAGCGGGGGGGACTCAGCCCCAGCATTTT. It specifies CASSKAGGTQPQHF. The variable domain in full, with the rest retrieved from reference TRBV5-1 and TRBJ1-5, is KAGVTQTPRYLIKTRGQQVTLSCSPISGHRSVSWYQQTPGQGLQFLFEYFSETQRNKGNFPGRFSGRQFSNSRSEMNVSTLELGDSALYLCASSKAGGTQPQHFGDGTRLSIL.

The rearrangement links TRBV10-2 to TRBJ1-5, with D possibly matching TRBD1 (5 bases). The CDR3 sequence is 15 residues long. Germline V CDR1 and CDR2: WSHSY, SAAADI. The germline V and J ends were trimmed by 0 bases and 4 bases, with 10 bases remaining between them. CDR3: CASSESQGTNQPQHF. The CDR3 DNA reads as TGCGCCAGCAGTGAGTCCCAGGGAACGAATCAGCCCCAGCATTTT.

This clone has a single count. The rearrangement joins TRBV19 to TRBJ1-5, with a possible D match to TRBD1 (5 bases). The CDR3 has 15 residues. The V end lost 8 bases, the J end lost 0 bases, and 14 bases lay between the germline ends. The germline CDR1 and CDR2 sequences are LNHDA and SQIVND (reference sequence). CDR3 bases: TGTGCCAGTCCCCATGACAGTTATAGCAATCAGCCCCAGCATTTT. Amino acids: CASPHDSYSNQPQHF.

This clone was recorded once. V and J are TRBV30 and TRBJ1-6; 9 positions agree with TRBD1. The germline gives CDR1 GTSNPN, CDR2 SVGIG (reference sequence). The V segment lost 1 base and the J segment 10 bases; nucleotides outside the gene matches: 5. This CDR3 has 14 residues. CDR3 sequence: CAWSAPGQGSPLHF. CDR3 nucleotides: TGTGCCTGGAGTGCCCCGGGACAGGGATCACCCCTCCACTTT.

The CDR3 bases are TGTGCCAGTAGTATAGGGACAGCTATATCGCAGCCCCAGCATTTT. Translated: CASSIGTAISQPQHF. The chain has TRBV19 and TRBJ1-5; possibly TRBD1 for D (6 bases). The CDR3 sequence is 15 residues long. Trimming shortened V by 1 base and J by 7 bases, and 14 bases separated the two germline ends. In germline, CDR1 is LNHDA, CDR2 SQIVND (reference sequence).